The source of this T cell receptor beta chain is a study of cytomegalovirus exposure and HLA in healthy donors. Note on this clone: The antigen is unknown.

Germline assignment: CDR1 LGHNA and CDR2 YNFKEQ. The ends lost 4 bases at V and 0 bases at J; junction bases unmatched: 4. The CDR3 totals 18 residues. General study results and limits: Data from an earlier analysis indicated that most TCR beta V segments were productive either about 87% or about 30% of the time. The listing of 150 to 200 TCR beta chains classed them as cytomegalovirus-associated.

13 Jbeta primers and 60 Vbeta primers were used for the PCR. The method was immunoSEQ multiplex PCR; TCRdb's version includes in-frame clones alone and lacks a portion of them. The data contain more than 100,000 clones, approximately 79% of them seen just once; the ten biggest clones take up around 4.2%. The sequence was obtained from a man in his fifties in good health and CMV-seropositive. What was sequenced was PBMCs. The chain carries TRBV4-2 and TRBJ2-6, with 12 positions matching TRBD1. CDR3 amino acids: CASSPGQGALSGANVLTF. DNA of the CDR3: TGTGCCAGCAGCCCGGGACAGGGGGCGCTCTCTGGGGCCAACGTCCTGACTTTC.